This passage covers 12 T cell receptor beta chains from one sample sequenced in a study of technical replicates of blood from a few donors. Produced via immunoSEQ multiplex PCR; TCRdb's table is partial and in-frame only. The sample includes some 80,000 clones, 81% of them seen just once. The sequenced sample was PBMCs. The receptors come from a human donor in good health. Some clones in this sample may be carry-over from other donors' samples.

The V and J genes are TRBV30 and TRBJ1-6, with D possibly matching TRBD1 (6 bases). CDR3 size: 16 residues. V was cut by 0 bases and J by 7 bases, with 16 bases left in between. CDR1 is GTSNPN and CDR2 is SVGIG in the germline V gene (reference sequence). This CDR3 is CAWSVGRGEFNSPLHF. In DNA, the CDR3 is TGTGCCTGGAGTGTAGGCAGGGGAGAATTCAATTCACCCCTCCACTTT.

This clone was seen just once. The chain uses TRBV30 and TRBJ1-2, with a possible D match to TRBD1 (5 bases). Between the trimmed V and J ends, which lost 8 bases and 8 bases, there was a span of 18 bases. Germline assignment: CDR1 GTSNPN and CDR2 SVGIG (reference sequence). The CDR3 runs to 12 residues. CDR3 nucleotides: TGTGCCATTCTCCGGGGCGCGGGGGGCTACACCTTC. It encodes CAILRGAGGYTF. Together with reference TRBV30 and TRBJ1-2, the CDR3 gives the full variable domain: SQTIHQWPATLVQPVGSPLSLECTVEGTSNPNLYWYRQAAGRGLQLLFYSVGIGQISSEVPQNLSASRPQDRQFILSSKKLLLSDSGFYLCAILRGAGGYTFGSGTRLTVV.

This chain links TRBV14 with TRBJ2-1; D might be TRBD1 (6 bases). The CDR3 covers 14 residues. The germline gives CDR1 SGHDN, CDR2 FVKESK. V was shortened by 1 base and J by 10 bases, with 14 bases between the two germline ends. The CDR3 DNA follows: TGTGCCAGCAGCCAAGTCGACAGGCGAGTAGAGCAGTTCTTC. It encodes CASSQVDRRVEQFF.

V and J are TRBV27 and TRBJ1-4; 10 bases are a match to TRBD1. Germline assignment: CDR1 MNHEY and CDR2 SMNVEV (reference sequence). The CDR3 contains 16 residues. With V trimmed by 4 bases and J by 8 bases, 10 bases remained unmatched. The CDR3, as DNA: TGTGCCAGCAGTTCCAGACAGGGGGCTTGGGGGGAAAAACTGTTTTTT. Its translation: CASSSRQGAWGEKLFF.

The chain couples TRBV10-3 to TRBJ1-6; D perhaps matches TRBD1 (6 bases). The CDR3 extends over 13 amino acids. The germline gives CDR1 ENHRY, CDR2 SYGVKD. V lost 2 bases and J lost 8, with 7 bases in between. CDR3 bases: TGTGCCATCAGTGAGGGGGGCGATTCACCCCTCCACTTT. Residues: CAISEGGDSPLHF.

V and J are TRBV10-3 and TRBJ2-7, with 9 bases identical to TRBD1. Germline-derived CDR1 and CDR2 are ENHRY and SYGVKD. V shed 2 bases and J 3 bases; nucleotides not matched to a gene: 2. The CDR3 covers 14 residues. CDR3 sequence reads: CAISEGTGSYEQYF. As DNA, the CDR3 is TGTGCCATCAGTGAGGGGACAGGGAGCTACGAGCAGTACTTC.

The rearrangement links TRBV6-5 to TRBJ2-7; possible D gene TRBD2, 5 bases. This CDR3 comprises 14 residues. Per germline, CDR1 MNHEY and CDR2 SVGAGI. Trimming stripped 5 bases from V and 1 base from J, with 12 bases between. This CDR3 reads CASSPDYTSYEQYF. CDR3 bases: TGTGCCAGCAGTCCAGACTATACATCCTACGAGCAGTACTTC.

This clone occurred a few times. The chain combines TRBV5-1 with TRBJ1-6, with D maybe TRBD1 (5 bases). The germline V gene encodes CDR1 SGHRS and CDR2 YFSETQ. Trimming stripped 5 bases from V and 0 bases from J, with 9 bases between. There are 15 residues in the CDR3. The chain's CDR3 is CASRRDSSYNSPLHF. In nucleotides, the CDR3 is TGCGCCAGCAGGCGAGACAGCTCCTATAATTCACCCCTCCACTTT. Supplemented by reference TRBV5-1 and TRBJ1-6, the full variable domain reads KAGVTQTPRYLIKTRGQQVTLSCSPISGHRSVSWYQQTPGQGLQFLFEYFSETQRNKGNFPGRFSGRQFSNSRSEMNVSTLELGDSALYLCASRRDSSYNSPLHFGNGTRLTVT.

The chain couples TRBV6-4 to TRBJ2-5, with TRBD2 matching over 7 bases. Germline V CDR1 and CDR2: MRHNA, SNTAGT. CDR3 length: 15 amino acids. V lost 2 bases, J lost 4 bases, and 7 bases stayed unmatched. The DNA of the CDR3 is TGTGCCAGCAGTGACCCCCGGGGAGGGTCAGAGACCCAGTACTTC. The encoded protein is CASSDPRGGSETQYF.

The chain has TRBV7-9 and TRBJ2-2, with 9 bases lining up with TRBD2. The CDR3 consists of 14 residues. Looked up from germline, CDR1 is SEHNR and CDR2 is FQNEAQ (reference sequence). CDR3 nucleotide sequence: TGTGCGAGCGGGGTAGCGGGAGACACCGGGGAGCTGTTTTTT. Protein sequence: CASGVAGDTGELFF.

The chain recombines TRBV6-5 with TRBJ1-1, with D unclear. The CDR3 runs to 13 residues. Germline CDR1 MNHEY, CDR2 SVGAGI. V dropped 0 bases and J dropped 6 bases, with 8 bases sitting between them. In DNA form, the CDR3 reads TGTGCCAGCAGTTACTCCGAGGCAGCTGAAGCTTTCTTT. Its translation: CASSYSEAAEAFF.

J is TRBJ2-3 and V is TRBV30; tentative D call: TRBD2 (5 bases). Trimming pared 5 bases from V and 3 bases from J, leaving 12 bases between. The CDR3 covers 13 residues. Germline CDR1 and CDR2: GTSNPN and SVGIG (reference sequence). This chain's CDR3 is CAWEGIWTDTQYF. CDR3 DNA sequence: TGTGCCTGGGAGGGAATATGGACAGATACGCAGTATTTT.